What follows is one T cell receptor (beta chain) and its context. Original processing notes: Quantification of nucleated cells was approximated via reference gene primer amplification. The table came from immunoSEQ multiplex PCR; TCRdb's copy has only in-frame clones and leaves some out. V and J calls and clone size come straight from that table; D and trimming were deduced from the DNA. Among fewer than 65,000 clones listed, 75% to 85% were seen once. The data were obtained in a study of blood T cell repertoires in COVID-19. Study-wide background: Some COVID-19 samples were acute and others convalescent; all came from the United States, Italy and Spain. Sources were T cells, B-cell-depleted T cells, or PBMCs; the material itself was cDNA or gDNA.

Germline CDR1 is MNHEY and CDR2 is SMNVEV (reference sequence). The junction had 13 bases not matched to a gene; V was cut back by 0 bases and J by 9 bases. CDR3 length: 17 residues. The receptor comes from a human donor in a cohort sampled during active COVID-19. This chain joins TRBV27 and TRBJ2-1, with 8 bases identical to TRBD2. Sample: peripheral blood. The CDR3 DNA reads TGTGCCAGCAGTTTATCGACGGGACTAGGAAACCCAGCTGAGCAGTTCTTC. Protein sequence: CASSLSTGLGNPAEQFF.